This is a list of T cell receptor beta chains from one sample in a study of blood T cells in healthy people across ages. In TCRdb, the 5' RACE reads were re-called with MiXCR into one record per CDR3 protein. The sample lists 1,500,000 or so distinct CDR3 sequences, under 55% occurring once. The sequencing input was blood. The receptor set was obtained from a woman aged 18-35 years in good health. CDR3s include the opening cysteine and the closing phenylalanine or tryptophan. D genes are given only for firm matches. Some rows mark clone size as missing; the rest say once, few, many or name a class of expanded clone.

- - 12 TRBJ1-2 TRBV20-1 CSARAPAEGYTF TGCAGTGCTAGAGCCCCAGCGGAAGGCTACACCTTC
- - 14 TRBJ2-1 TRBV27 CASSLRRHYNEQFF TGTGCCAGCAGTTTACGAAGGCATTACAATGAGCAGTTCTTC
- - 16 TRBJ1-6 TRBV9 CASSVARGRLNSPLHF TGTGCCAGCAGCGTAGCCCGGGGGCGCCTTAATTCACCCCTCCACTTT
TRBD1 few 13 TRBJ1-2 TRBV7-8 CASSSGQGGGYTF TGTGCCAGCAGCTCTGGACAGGGAGGCGGCTACACCTTC
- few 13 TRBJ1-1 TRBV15 CATSEDRNTEAFF TGTGCCACCAGCGAGGACAGGAACACTGAAGCTTTCTTT
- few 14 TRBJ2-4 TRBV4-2 CASSQDRHPGTQYF TGTGCCAGCAGCCAAGATCGACACCCAGGAACTCAGTACTTC
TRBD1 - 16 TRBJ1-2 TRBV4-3 CASSQDLGQGGYGYTF TGCGCCAGCAGCCAAGATTTGGGACAGGGGGGGTATGGCTACACCTTC
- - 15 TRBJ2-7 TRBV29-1 CSVGGSSDRPYEQYF TGCAGCGTGGGCGGTTCATCGGACAGACCCTACGAGCAGTACTTC
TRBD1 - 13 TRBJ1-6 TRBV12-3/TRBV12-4 CASSLDRARPLHF TGTGCCAGCAGTTTGGACAGGGCGAGACCCCTCCACTTT
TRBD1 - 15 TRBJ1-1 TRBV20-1 CSARPREGANTEAFF TGCAGTGCTAGGCCCCGTGAGGGGGCGAACACTGAAGCTTTCTTT
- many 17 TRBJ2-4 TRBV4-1 CASSHLLTGAAKNIQYF TGCGCCAGCAGCCATCTCCTGACGGGGGCGGCCAAAAACATTCAGTACTTC
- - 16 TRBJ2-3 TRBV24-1 CATSSYRDASTDTQYF TGTGCCACCAGTTCGTACAGAGACGCTAGCACAGATACGCAGTATTTT
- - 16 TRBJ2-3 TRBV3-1 CASSQVQAGGTDTQYF TGTGCCAGCAGCCAAGTTCAGGCTGGGGGCACAGATACGCAGTATTTT
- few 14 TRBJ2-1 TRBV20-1 CSAGRSSSYNEQFF TGCAGTGCTGGACGGAGTAGCTCCTACAATGAGCAGTTCTTC
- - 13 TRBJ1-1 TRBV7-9 CASSLPNPGEAFF TGTGCCAGCAGCTTACCGAACCCCGGTGAAGCTTTCTTT
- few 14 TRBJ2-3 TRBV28 CASQTITGTDTQYF TGTGCCAGTCAGACAATTACAGGCACAGATACGCAGTATTTT
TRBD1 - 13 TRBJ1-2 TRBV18 CASSPDRGVGYTF TGTGCCAGCTCACCAGACAGGGGTGTTGGCTACACCTTC
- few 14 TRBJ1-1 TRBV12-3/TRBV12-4 CASSLGLTSSEAFF TGTGCCAGCAGCCTAGGACTAACTTCTTCTGAAGCTTTCTTT
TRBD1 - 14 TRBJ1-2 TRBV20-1 CSAVTGGVNYGYTF TGCAGTGCTGTCACAGGGGGCGTAAACTATGGCTACACCTTC
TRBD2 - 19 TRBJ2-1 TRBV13 CASSLELIAGGPESNEQFF TGTGCCAGCAGCTTAGAGCTTATAGCGGGAGGGCCGGAGTCCAATGAGCAGTTCTTC
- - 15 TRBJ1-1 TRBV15 CATSRDSGDTVEAFF TGTGCCACCAGCAGAGATTCAGGAGACACGGTAGAAGCTTTCTTT
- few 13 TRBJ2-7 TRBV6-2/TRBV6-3 CASSWDMAYEQYF TGTGCCAGCAGCTGGGACATGGCCTACGAGCAGTACTTC
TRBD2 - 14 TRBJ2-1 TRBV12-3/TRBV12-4 CASSLAGYQETQFF TGTGCCAGCAGTCTAGCGGGGTACCAAGAGACCCAGTTCTTC
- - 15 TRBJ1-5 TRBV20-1 CSTTSGRWGNQPQHF TGCAGTACTACTTCTGGAAGGTGGGGCAATCAGCCCCAGCATTTT
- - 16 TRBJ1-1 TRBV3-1 CASSQDLEAGDTEAFF TGTGCCAGCAGCCAAGATCTAGAGGCGGGCGACACTGAAGCTTTCTTT
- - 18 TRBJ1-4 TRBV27 CAGSPNSALSATNEKLFF TGTGCCGGCAGTCCGAACTCGGCCCTTTCCGCAACTAATGAAAAACTGTTTTTT
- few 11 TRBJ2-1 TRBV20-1 CSARGSNEQFF TGCAGTGCTAGGGGGAGCAATGAGCAGTTCTTC
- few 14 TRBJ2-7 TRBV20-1 CSAREVFLSYEQYF TGCAGTGCTAGGGAGGTTTTTCTATCCTACGAGCAGTACTTC
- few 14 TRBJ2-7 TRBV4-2 CASSQDLPTYEQYF TGTGCCAGCAGCCAAGATCTCCCGACCTACGAGCAGTACTTC
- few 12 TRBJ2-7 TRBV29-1 CSVQILDYEQYF TGCAGCGTACAGATTCTCGACTACGAGCAGTACTTC
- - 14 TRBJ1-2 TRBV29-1 CSVGGSDSSSGYTF TGCAGCGTTGGGGGGAGCGACAGCTCCAGCGGCTACACCTTC
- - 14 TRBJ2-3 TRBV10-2 CAGSPRASTDTQYF TGCGCCGGCTCCCCCAGGGCTTCGACAGATACGCAGTATTTT
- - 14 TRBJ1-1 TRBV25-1 CASSKRTGNTEAFF TGTGCCAGCAGCAAGAGGACGGGGAACACTGAAGCTTTCTTT
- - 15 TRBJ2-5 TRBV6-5 CASSYFGTARETQYF TGTGCCAGCAGTTACTTTGGCACCGCCCGAGAGACCCAGTACTTC
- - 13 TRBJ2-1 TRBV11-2 CASSPGGFHEQFF TGTGCCAGCAGCCCAGGAGGGTTTCATGAGCAGTTCTTC
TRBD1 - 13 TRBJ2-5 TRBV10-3 CAIRQGMKETQYF TGTGCCATCAGACAGGGGATGAAGGAGACCCAGTACTTC
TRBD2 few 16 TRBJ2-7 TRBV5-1 CASSLAAGGTTYEQYF TGCGCCAGCAGCTTGGCCGCGGGGGGAACTACCTACGAGCAGTACTTC
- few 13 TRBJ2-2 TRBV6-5 CASSFAGTGELFF TGTGCCAGCAGTTTTGCAGGCACCGGGGAGCTGTTTTTT
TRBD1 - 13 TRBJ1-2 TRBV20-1 CSPKTGLNYGYTF TGCAGTCCTAAGACAGGGCTTAACTATGGCTACACCTTC
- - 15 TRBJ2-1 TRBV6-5 CASSYLGPPYNEQFF TGTGCCAGCAGTTACCTAGGCCCCCCGTACAATGAGCAGTTCTTC
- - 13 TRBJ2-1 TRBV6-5 CASTNPIRETQFF TGTGCCAGCACTAATCCAATTCGGGAGACCCAGTTCTTC
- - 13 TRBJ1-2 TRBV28 CASSRPGAYGYTF TGTGCCAGCAGCCGACCAGGCGCCTATGGCTACACCTTC
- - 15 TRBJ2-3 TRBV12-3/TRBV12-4 CASSKKTSSTDTQYF TGTGCCAGCAGCAAAAAGACCTCTAGCACAGATACGCAGTATTTT
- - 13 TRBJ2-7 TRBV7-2 CASSFGAANEQYF TGTGCCAGCAGCTTTGGGGCAGCCAATGAGCAGTACTTC
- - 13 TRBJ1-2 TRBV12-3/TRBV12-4 CASSFSGVNGHTF TGTGCCAGCAGTTTTTCAGGGGTCAACGGCCACACCTTC
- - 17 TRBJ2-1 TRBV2 CALMSGERPGTYNEQFF TGTGCCCTCATGTCAGGTGAGCGGCCCGGAACCTACAATGAGCAGTTCTTC
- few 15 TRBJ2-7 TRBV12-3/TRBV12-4 CASSFDLAGSYEQYF TGTGCCAGCAGTTTTGATCTCGCGGGATCCTACGAGCAGTACTTC
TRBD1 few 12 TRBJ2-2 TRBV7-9 CARETGPGELFF TGTGCCAGAGAGACAGGGCCCGGGGAGCTGTTTTTT